This T cell receptor beta chain was captured by sequencing in a study of T cell clones after liver transplantation (dated by TCRdb to the late 2010s). Regarding the study in general: The samples were obtained from ITN030ST, a randomized trial that attempted immunosuppression withdrawal within 2 years after liver transplantation. After a pre-transplant mixed lymphocyte reaction, TCRbeta sequencing was used to pinpoint donor-reactive T cell clones, which were subsequently tracked in post-transplant blood. Third party-reactive TCRbeta sequences were also identified from pre-transplant MLRs to serve as an antigen-independent comparator for donor-reactive sequences. Three of the eight recipients were HCV-positive; the others were transplanted for non-autoimmune, non-viral indications. The subjects received no induction therapy and were kept on standard immunosuppression until randomization at 12-24 months post-transplant. Tolerance meant complete immunosuppression withdrawal for at least one year without liver enzymes rising beyond twice the upper limit of normal. Blood samples were taken pre-transplant, pre-randomization before withdrawal, and post-randomization after full withdrawal or failed withdrawal. A cohort of 8 liver transplant recipients was studied, of whom 3 were classified as tolerant and 5 as non-tolerant. Study-wide findings and limitations: Because allograft tissue specimens were not available, migration of donor-reactive T cells into the graft, rather than deletion, may have occurred. When repertoire turnover was accounted for, significantly reduced detection of donor-reactive sequences was found in 7 of 8 subjects for CD4 and in 8 of 8 subjects for CD8. Low numbers of available donor cells limited the measurable donor-reactive repertoire in two subjects. A significant post-transplant decrease in circulating donor-reactive CD4 TCRbeta sequences was observed in most of the 8 subjects, irrespective of tolerance or HCV status. The conclusions were considered preliminary, being limited by small, heterogeneous patient numbers and non-standardized post-transplant time points. Donor-reactive sequences declined more than third party-reactive ones, suggesting partial antigen-specific deletion unrelated to withdrawal success.

Using immunoSEQ, frozen genomic DNA was subjected to high-throughput TCRbeta CDR3 sequencing, a process that included PCR amplification, mapping, bias correction and internal controls. On the authors' methods: Only productive rearrangements were retained, and each unique TCRbeta sequence was defined by its CDR3 nucleotide sequence together with its V and J gene. For classification of a sequence as donor-reactive, at least 5-fold expansion in CFSE-low cells relative to unstimulated pre-transplant cells and a frequency of at least 0.01% were required. Minimum frequency thresholds were set for each subject on the basis of the unstimulated sample with the lowest template count, so that a detection power of at least 90% was ensured. Repertoire turnover was measured by Jensen-Shannon divergence between the top 1000 TCRbeta sequences post- and pre-transplant. Changes in detection of donor-reactive sequences were tested with two-sided Fisher's exact tests. Drawn from immuneACCESS, this table holds only the in-frame rearrangements with V and J called that TCRdb kept. Clones are partly lost; checked studies trace under half to an unresolved V gene and leave the rest unexplained. V, J and clone size derive from that table, while D and trimming were established from the DNA sequence. In this sample the table shows more than 70,000 clones, 83% of which occur a single time. The ten largest clones add up to 2.5% to 3.5% of the sample.

The V and J ends are trimmed by 7 bases and 1 base, leaving 6 bases between them. The germline V gene (reference sequence) sets CDR1 to SEHNR and CDR2 to FQNEAQ. The cysteine opens and the phenylalanine closes a CDR3 of 12 amino acids. The read is trimmed to its CDR3 DNA, 36 bases read in frame from base 1. Notes on this clone: The antigen this receptor binds is unknown. No much larger clonotype is one base removed from it; base qualities were not supplied.

Unstimulated PBMCs, after thawing, were stained for CD3, CD4 and CD8 and then FACS-sorted into CD3+CD4+ and CD3+CD8+ populations. Each of the 8 studied subjects was randomized to immunosuppression withdrawal. The Qiagen DNeasy Blood and Tissue Kit was used to isolate genomic DNA. This chain is built from TRBV7-9 and TRBJ2-3; the D gene is possibly TRBD1, with 6 bases matching. The receptor's source is a human patient who received a liver transplant. Some T cells present after a transplant may be cells of the graft donor. Sample: CD4+ T cells from blood, taken at the 22-month timepoint. The encoded CDR3 is CASTGGTDTQYF. The DNA sequence is TGTGCCAGCACAGGGGGCACAGATACGCAGTATTTT. The CDR3, completed at both ends by the reference TRBV7-9 and TRBJ2-3 genes, gives the full variable domain DTGVSQNPRHKITKRGQNVTFRCDPISEHNRLYWYRQTLGQGPEFLTYFQNEAQLEKSRLLSDRFSAERPKGSFSTLEIQRTEQGDSAMYLCASTGGTDTQYFGPGTRLTVL.